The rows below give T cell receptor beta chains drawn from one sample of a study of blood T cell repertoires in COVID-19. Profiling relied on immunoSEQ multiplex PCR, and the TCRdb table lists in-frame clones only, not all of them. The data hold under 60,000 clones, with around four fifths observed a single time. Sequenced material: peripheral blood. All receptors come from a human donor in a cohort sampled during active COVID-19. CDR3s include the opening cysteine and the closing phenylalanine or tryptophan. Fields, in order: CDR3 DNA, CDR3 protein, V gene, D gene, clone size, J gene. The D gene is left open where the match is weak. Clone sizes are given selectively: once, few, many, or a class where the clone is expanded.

TGCAGCGTTGGAGGGAGGGACTACGGCTACACCTTC	CSVGGRDYGYTF	TRBV29-1	NA	NA	TRBJ1-2
TGTGCCAGCAGTGAGAGGATCACTCGGGCTTTCTTT	CASSERITRAFF	TRBV12-3/TRBV12-4	NA	NA	TRBJ1-1
TGTGCCAGCAGCGTAGCTCTACGAGGCGGGGAGCTGTTTTTT	CASSVALRGGELFF	TRBV9	NA	NA	TRBJ2-2
TGTGCCTGGAGCCGGACTAGCGGGGGGGCGCGCAATGAGCAGTTCTTC	CAWSRTSGGARNEQFF	TRBV30	TRBD2	NA	TRBJ2-1
TGTGCCAGCATAGGGGGCAGAAAAGCTTTCTTT	CASIGGRKAFF	TRBV7-9	TRBD1	NA	TRBJ1-1
TGCAGCGTTGCGCAGGGTATGAACACTGAAGCTTTCTTT	CSVAQGMNTEAFF	TRBV29-1	NA	NA	TRBJ1-1
TGTGCCAGCAGCCGCAGACAGATTGCTAACTATGGCTACACCTTC	CASSRRQIANYGYTF	TRBV14	NA	NA	TRBJ1-2
TGCGCCAGCAGCCAACAACAGGGGGCCCCCAATGAGCAGTTCTTC	CASSQQQGAPNEQFF	TRBV4-1	TRBD1	NA	TRBJ2-1
TGTGCCAGCAGCTCCCGGACAGGAGGAATGGATGGCTACACCTTC	CASSSRTGGMDGYTF	TRBV7-3	TRBD1	few	TRBJ1-2
TGTGCCACCAGCAGAGAAAGGGAGCCCCTGGGTGGCTACACCTTC	CATSREREPLGGYTF	TRBV15	NA	many	TRBJ1-2
TGTGCCAGCCAGACAGGAATAAACACCGGGGAGCTGTTTTTT	CASQTGINTGELFF	TRBV19	NA	NA	TRBJ2-2
TGTGCCAGCAGCCGGGCGGGGATGAACACTGAAGCTTTCTTT	CASSRAGMNTEAFF	TRBV14	NA	NA	TRBJ1-1
TGTGCCAGCAGCTTCCAGGGCTGGGACATTCAGTACTTC	CASSFQGWDIQYF	TRBV7-2	NA	NA	TRBJ2-4
TGTGCCAGCAGCACCTTGCGGACAGGGGGTAATTCACCCCTCCACTTT	CASSTLRTGGNSPLHF	TRBV7-2	TRBD1	NA	TRBJ1-6
TGTGCCAGCACCCGTCGGGCCGCGGAGGAAGATACGCAGTATTTT	CASTRRAAEEDTQYF	TRBV14	NA	NA	TRBJ2-3